Detailed here is one T cell receptor beta chain. Its antigen is as yet unknown. Single viable CD3+CD4+CD8-CD45RO+ cells were sorted as the memory CD4+ T cells. Trimming removed 2 bases from V and 4 bases from J, with 5 bases in between. Per the germline V gene, CDR1 is SGHTA and CDR2 is FQGNSA. The CDR3 is 12 amino acids. The sample comes from a study of memory CD4+ T cells and cytomegalovirus serostatus. Study context: Healthy Belgian adult donors included about nine CMV-positive and fewer than 25 CMV-negative people. General study findings and limits: The CMV-associated TCR signature appears largely within the CD4+ memory repertoire.

Only in-frame clones appear in the TCRdb table, and some are missing; sequencing was by immunoSEQ multiplex PCR. The data hold 55,000 to 60,000 clones, with roughly three quarters observed a single time. This receptor was identified in an adult in good health and CMV-seronegative. Sequencing was done on a sample of memory CD4+ T cells from blood. V is TRBV7-2 and J is TRBJ1-1, with D unclear. The CDR3 loop reads CASSLRGTEAFF. The CDR3 nucleotides read TGTGCCAGCAGCTTAAGAGGCACTGAAGCTTTCTTT.